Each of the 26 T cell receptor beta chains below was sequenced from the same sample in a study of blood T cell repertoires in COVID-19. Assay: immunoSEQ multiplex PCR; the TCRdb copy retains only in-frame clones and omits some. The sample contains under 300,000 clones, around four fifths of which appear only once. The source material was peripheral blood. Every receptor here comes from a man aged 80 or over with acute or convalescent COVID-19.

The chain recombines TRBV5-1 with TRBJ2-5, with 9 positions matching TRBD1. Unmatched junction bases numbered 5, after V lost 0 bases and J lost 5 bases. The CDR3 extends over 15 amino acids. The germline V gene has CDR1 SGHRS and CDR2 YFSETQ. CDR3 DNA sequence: TGCGCCAGCAGCTTGGTAGGGACAGGGATGGAGACCCAGTACTTC. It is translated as CASSLVGTGMETQYF.

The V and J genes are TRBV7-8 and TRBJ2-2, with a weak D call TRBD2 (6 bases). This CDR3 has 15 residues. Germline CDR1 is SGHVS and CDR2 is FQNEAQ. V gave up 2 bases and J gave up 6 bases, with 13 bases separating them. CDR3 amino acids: CASSLTNSGPGELFF. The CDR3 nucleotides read TGTGCCAGCAGCTTAACTAATAGCGGCCCCGGGGAGCTGTTTTTT.

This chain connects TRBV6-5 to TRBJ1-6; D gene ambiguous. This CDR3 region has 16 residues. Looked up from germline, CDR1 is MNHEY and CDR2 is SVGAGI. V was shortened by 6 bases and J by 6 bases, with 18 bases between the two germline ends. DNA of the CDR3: TGTGCCAGCAGGTACCTGATGGAGGGAGGTAATTCACCCCTCCACTTT. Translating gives CASRYLMEGGNSPLHF.

The DNA for the CDR3 is TGCGCCAGCAGCGGATTAATGACTAGCGCCAACGAGCAGTACTTC. It encodes CASSGLMTSANEQYF. This sequence joins TRBV5-1 and TRBJ2-7; 8 nucleotides line up with TRBD2. The CDR3 spans 15 residues. The V segment lost 4 bases and the J segment 5 bases; nucleotides outside the gene matches: 11. Germline V CDR1 and CDR2: SGHRS, YFSETQ.

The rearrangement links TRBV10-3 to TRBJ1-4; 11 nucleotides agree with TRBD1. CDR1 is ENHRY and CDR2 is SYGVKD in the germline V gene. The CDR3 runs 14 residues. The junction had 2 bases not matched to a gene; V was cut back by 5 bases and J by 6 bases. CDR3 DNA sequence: TGTGCCATCAGTACGGGACAGGGGGATGAAAAACTGTTTTTT. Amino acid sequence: CAISTGQGDEKLFF.

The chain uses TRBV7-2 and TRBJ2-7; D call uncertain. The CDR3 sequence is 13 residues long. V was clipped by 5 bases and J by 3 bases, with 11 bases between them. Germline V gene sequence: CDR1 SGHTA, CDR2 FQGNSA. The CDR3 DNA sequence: TGTGCCAGCAGCCCCCCCGTTCGCTACGAGCAGTACTTC. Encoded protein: CASSPPVRYEQYF.

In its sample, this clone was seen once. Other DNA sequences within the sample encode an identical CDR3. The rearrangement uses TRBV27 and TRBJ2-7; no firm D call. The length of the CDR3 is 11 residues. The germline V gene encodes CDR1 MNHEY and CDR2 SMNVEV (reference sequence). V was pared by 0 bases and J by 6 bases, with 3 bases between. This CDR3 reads CASSLSGEQYF. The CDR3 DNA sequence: TGTGCCAGCAGTTTATCCGGCGAGCAGTACTTC.

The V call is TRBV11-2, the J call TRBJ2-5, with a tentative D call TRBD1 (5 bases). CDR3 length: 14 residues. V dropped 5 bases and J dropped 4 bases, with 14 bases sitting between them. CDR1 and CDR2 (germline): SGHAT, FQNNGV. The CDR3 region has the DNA TGTGCCAGCAGCCCCCCGGCAGGGCCAGAGACCCAGTACTTC. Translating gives CASSPPAGPETQYF.

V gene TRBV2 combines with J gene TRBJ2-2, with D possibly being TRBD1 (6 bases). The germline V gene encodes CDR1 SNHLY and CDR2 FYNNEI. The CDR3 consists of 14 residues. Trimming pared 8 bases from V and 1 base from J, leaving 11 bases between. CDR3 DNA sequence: TGTGCCAGCCATTTACAGGGGAACACCGGGGAGCTGTTTTTT. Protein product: CASHLQGNTGELFF. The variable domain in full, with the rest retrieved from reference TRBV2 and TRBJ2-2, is EPEVTQTPSHQVTQMGQEVILRCVPISNHLYFYWYRQILGQKVEFLVSFYNNEISEKSEIFDDQFSVERPDGSNFTLKIRSTKLEDSAMYFCASHLQGNTGELFFGEGSRLTVL.

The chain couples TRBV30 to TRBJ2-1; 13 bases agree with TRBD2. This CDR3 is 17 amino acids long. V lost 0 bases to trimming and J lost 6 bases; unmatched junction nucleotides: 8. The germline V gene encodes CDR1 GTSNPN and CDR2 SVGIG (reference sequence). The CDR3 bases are TGTGCCTGGAGTGTACACGCTGGACTAGCGGGGGCCAATGAGCAGTTCTTC. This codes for CAWSVHAGLAGANEQFF.

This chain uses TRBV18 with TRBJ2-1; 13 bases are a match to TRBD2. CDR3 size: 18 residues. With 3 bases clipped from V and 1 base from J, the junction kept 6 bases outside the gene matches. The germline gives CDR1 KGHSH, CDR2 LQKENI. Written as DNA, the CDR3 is TGTGCCAGCTCACCCCAAAAGACTAGCGGGGGGTCCTACAATGAGCAGTTCTTC. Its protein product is CASSPQKTSGGSYNEQFF.

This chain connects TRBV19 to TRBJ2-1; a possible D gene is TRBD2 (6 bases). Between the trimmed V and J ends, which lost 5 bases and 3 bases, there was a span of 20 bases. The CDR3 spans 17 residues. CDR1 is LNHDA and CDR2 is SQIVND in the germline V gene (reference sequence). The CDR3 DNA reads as TGTGCCAGTAGTTTTTTCCTAGCCGGGAGTAACTACAATGAGCAGTTCTTC. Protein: CASSFFLAGSNYNEQFF.

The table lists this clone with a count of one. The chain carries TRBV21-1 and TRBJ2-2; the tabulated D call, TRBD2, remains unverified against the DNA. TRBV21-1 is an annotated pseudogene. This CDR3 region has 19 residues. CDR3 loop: CASSKEELAGGPDTGELFF. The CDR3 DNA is TGTGCCAGCAGCAAAGAGGAACTAGCGGGGGGGCCGGACACCGGGGAGCTGTTTTTT.

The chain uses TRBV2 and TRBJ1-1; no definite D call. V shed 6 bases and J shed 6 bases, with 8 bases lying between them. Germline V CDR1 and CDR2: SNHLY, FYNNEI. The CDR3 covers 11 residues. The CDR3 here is CASSRVAEAFF. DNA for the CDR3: TGTGCCAGCAGCCGGGTGGCTGAAGCTTTCTTT.

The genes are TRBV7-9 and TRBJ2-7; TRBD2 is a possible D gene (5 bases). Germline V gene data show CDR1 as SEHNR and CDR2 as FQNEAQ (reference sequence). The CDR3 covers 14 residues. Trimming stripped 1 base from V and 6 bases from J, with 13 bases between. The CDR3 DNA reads TGTGCCAGCAGCTTAGGTGAAGGAACTAGCGAGCAGTACTTC. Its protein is CASSLGEGTSEQYF. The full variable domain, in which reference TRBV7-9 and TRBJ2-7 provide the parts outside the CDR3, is DTGVSQNPRHKITKRGQNVTFRCDPISEHNRLYWYRQTLGQGPEFLTYFQNEAQLEKSRLLSDRFSAERPKGSFSTLEIQRTEQGDSAMYLCASSLGEGTSEQYFGPGTRLTVT.

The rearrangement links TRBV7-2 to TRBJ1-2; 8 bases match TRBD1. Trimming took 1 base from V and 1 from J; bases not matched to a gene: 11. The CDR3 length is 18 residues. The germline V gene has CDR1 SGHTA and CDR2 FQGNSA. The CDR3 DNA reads TGTGCCAGCAGCTTAGTCAATAGACAGGGGATGGGTAACTATGGCTACACCTTC. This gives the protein CASSLVNRQGMGNYGYTF.

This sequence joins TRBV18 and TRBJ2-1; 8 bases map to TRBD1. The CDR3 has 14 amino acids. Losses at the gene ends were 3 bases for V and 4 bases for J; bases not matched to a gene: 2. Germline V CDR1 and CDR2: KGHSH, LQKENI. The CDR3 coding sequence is TGTGCCAGCTCACCCGGGGACAGGTACAATGAGCAGTTCTTC. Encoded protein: CASSPGDRYNEQFF.

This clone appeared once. The CDR3 is CASRRGTFYGYTF. The CDR3 DNA follows: TGTGCCAGCAGAAGAGGGACATTCTATGGCTACACCTTC. This chain links TRBV6-5 with TRBJ1-2; D perhaps matches TRBD1 (6 bases). The CDR3 runs to 13 residues. Germline V gene sequence: CDR1 MNHEY, CDR2 SVGAGI. Trimming took off 6 bases at V and 4 bases at J, with 12 bases between the two ends.

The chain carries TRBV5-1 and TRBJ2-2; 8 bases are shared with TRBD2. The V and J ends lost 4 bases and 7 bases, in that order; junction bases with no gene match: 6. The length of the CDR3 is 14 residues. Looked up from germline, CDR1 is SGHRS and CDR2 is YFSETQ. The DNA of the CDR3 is TGCGCCAGCAGCCTTGAGCGGGGGCACGGGGAGCTGTTTTTT. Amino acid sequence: CASSLERGHGELFF.

The chain's CDR3 is CATPQGQGAYEQYF. The CDR3 nucleotides are TGTGCCACCCCCCAAGGACAGGGAGCCTACGAGCAGTACTTC. V gene TRBV24-1 combines with J gene TRBJ2-7; 8 bases are shared with TRBD1. Germline V gene lookup returns CDR1 KGHDR and CDR2 SFDVKD. The V gene end was trimmed by 9 bases and the J gene end by 2 bases; junction bases not matched to a gene: 8. This CDR3 is built from 14 residues.

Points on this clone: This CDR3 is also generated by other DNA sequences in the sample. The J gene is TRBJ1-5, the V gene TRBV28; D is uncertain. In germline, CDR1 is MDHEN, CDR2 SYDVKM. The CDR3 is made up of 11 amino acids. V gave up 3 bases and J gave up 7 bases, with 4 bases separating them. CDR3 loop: CASSFRQPQHF. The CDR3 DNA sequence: TGTGCCAGCAGTTTTAGACAGCCCCAGCATTTT.

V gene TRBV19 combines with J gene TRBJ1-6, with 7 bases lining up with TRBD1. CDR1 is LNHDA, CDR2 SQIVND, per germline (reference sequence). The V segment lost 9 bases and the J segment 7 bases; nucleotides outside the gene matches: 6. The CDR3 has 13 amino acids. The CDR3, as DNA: TGTGCCAGCAACAGGGGAGAAAATTCACCCCTCCACTTT. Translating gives CASNRGENSPLHF.

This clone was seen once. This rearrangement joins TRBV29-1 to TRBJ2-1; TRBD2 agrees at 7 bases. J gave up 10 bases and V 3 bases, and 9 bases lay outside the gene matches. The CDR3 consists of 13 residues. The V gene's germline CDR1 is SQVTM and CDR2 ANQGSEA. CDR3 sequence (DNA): TGCAGCGTTGATGGCCTAGCGGTCTCCGAGCAGTTCTTC. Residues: CSVDGLAVSEQFF.

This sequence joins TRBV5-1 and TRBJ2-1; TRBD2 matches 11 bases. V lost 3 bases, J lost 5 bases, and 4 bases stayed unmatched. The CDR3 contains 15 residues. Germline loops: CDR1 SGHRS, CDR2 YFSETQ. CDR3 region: CASSSLAGVNNEQFF. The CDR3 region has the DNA TGCGCCAGCAGCTCACTAGCGGGAGTCAACAATGAGCAGTTCTTC.

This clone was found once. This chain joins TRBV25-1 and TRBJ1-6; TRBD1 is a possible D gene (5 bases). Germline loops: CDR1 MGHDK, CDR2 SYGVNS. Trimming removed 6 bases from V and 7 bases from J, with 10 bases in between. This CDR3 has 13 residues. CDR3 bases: TGTGCCAGCAGAGGGACTGAGAATTCACCCCTCCACTTT. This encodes CASRGTENSPLHF.

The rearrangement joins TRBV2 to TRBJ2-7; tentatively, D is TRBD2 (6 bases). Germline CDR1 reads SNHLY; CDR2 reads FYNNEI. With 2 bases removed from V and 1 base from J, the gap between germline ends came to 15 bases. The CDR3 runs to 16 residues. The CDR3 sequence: CASSERVPRGSYEQYF. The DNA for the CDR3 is TGTGCCAGCAGTGAACGGGTTCCCCGGGGGTCCTACGAGCAGTACTTC. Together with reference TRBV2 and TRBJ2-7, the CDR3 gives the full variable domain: EPEVTQTPSHQVTQMGQEVILRCVPISNHLYFYWYRQILGQKVEFLVSFYNNEISEKSEIFDDQFSVERPDGSNFTLKIRSTKLEDSAMYFCASSERVPRGSYEQYFGPGTRLTVT.